This T cell receptor beta chain is drawn from a study of cytomegalovirus exposure and HLA in healthy donors. This cohort consisted of healthy bone marrow donors. Study findings and constraints: A previous analysis found most TCR beta V segments productive roughly 90% or roughly 30% of the time. A later analysis showed HLA-associated TCR beta chains outstripping equally common others in clonal expansion.

The germline gives CDR1 MDHEN, CDR2 SYDVKM. V shed 3 bases and J shed 7 bases, with 8 bases lying between them. The CDR3 has 12 residues. In the PCR, 60 Vbeta and 13 Jbeta primers were used. This table comes from immunoSEQ multiplex PCR, and its TCRdb copy is limited to in-frame clones, with some not included. Found here are roughly 170,000 clones, around 80% of them singletons; the top ten hold 1.4% to 1.5%. This clone was seen once. Its antigen is undetermined. The receptor was isolated from a woman aged 30 to 39 in good health and CMV-seropositive. What was sequenced was PBMCs. The rearrangement links TRBV28 to TRBJ2-3, with unresolved D. The CDR3 here is CASSLKRYTQYF. The CDR3 DNA sequence: TGTGCCAGCAGTTTGAAGAGGTATACGCAGTATTTT.